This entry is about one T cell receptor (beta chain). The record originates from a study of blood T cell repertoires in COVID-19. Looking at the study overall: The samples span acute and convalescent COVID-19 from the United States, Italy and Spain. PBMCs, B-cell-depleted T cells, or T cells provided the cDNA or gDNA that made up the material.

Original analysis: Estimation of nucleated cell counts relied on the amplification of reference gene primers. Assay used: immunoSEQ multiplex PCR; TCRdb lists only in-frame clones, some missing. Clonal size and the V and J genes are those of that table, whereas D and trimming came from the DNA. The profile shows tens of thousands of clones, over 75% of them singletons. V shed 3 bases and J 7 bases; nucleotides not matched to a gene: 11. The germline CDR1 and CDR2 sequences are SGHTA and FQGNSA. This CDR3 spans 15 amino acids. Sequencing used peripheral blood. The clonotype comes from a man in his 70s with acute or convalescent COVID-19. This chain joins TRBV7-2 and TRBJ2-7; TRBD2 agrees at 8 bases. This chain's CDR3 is CASSLRTSREGEQYF. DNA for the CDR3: TGTGCCAGCAGCTTGCGGACTAGCAGAGAAGGGGAGCAGTACTTC.